Below, 3 T cell receptor beta chains from the same sample are listed, as sequenced in a study of persistence of HIV-infected CD4 T cells. This was the immunoSEQ version 4 assay in survey mode. The repertoire was sequenced with immunoSEQ multiplex PCR; TCRdb's copy has only in-frame clones and lacks some. The table includes about 36,000 clones, around 86% detected once. Which antigens these TCRs recognize remains unknown. Cells were stimulated with overlapping HIV-1 Gag 15-mer peptides. CD40L-negative CD69-negative CD45RO-high memory CD4+ T cells were sorted as populations depleted of antigen-responding cells. This specimen was cultured CD4+ T cells from PBMCs, taken from a patient who received antiretroviral therapy. The receptors shown here come from an adult with HIV. The donor label of this sample is uncertain.

As concerns this clone: The same CDR3 arises from other DNA sequences in this sample as well. The rearrangement uses TRBV25-1 and TRBJ2-3, with 10 bases identical to TRBD2. The CDR3 is 14 residues long. The ends lost 4 bases at V and 6 bases at J; junction bases unmatched: 4. In germline, CDR1 is MGHDK, CDR2 SYGVNS. CDR3 region: CASSASGGSDTQYF. CDR3 nucleotides: TGTGCCAGCAGTGCTAGCGGGGGCTCCGATACGCAGTATTTT. Supplemented by reference TRBV25-1 and TRBJ2-3, the full variable domain reads EADIYQTPRYLVIGTGKKITLECSQTMGHDKMYWYQQDPGMELHLIHYSYGVNSTEKGDLSSESTVSRIRTEHFPLTLESARPSHTSQYLCASSASGGSDTQYFGPGTRLTVL.

This sequence joins TRBV5-5 and TRBJ1-4; 8 nucleotides align to TRBD1. CDR3 length equals 15 residues. V trimming: 4 bases; J trimming: 6 bases; junction bases outside the gene matches: 8. Germline V gives CDR1 SGHKS, CDR2 YYEKEE (reference sequence). CDR3 DNA: TGTGCCAGCAGCCTCGGGACAGGTGGTTATGAAAAACTGTTTTTT. Translating gives CASSLGTGGYEKLFF.

V gene TRBV20-1 combines with J gene TRBJ2-7; D remains unclear. Germline CDR1 DFQATT, CDR2 SNEGSKA (reference sequence). V lost 3 bases to trimming and J lost 4 bases, with 7 bases between them. CDR3 size: 11 residues. This CDR3 reads CSASDDYEQYV. CDR3 bases: TGCAGTGCTAGCGACGATTACGAGCAGTACGTC.